This TCR beta chain was identified in a study of blood T cells in healthy people across ages. Primers used in a second PCR of roughly 6 to 12 cycles were a sample-barcoded 5' primer and a J-beta primer mix. TCRdb itself ran the 5' RACE reads through MiXCR, one entry per CDR3 protein. The table lists hundreds of thousands of distinct CDR3 sequences, roughly 32% of them singletons, with 15% to 19% in the top ten. This clonotype has a count of ten or more. What it binds is unknown. Investigators took about 10 milliliters of peripheral blood from every donor. CDR3 length: 13 residues. V trimming: 6 bases; J trimming: 3 bases; junction bases outside the gene matches: 4. In germline, CDR1 is SNHLY, CDR2 FYNNEI. General observations from the study: Shifts in expanded clonotypes may have been confounded by donor CMV status, which was unknown. Per million T cells, TCR beta diversity dropped roughly linearly as age increased. Strong correlation was found linking TCR beta diversity to naive T cell percentage.

J is TRBJ1-2 and V is TRBV2; 7 nucleotides align to TRBD1. This receptor was identified in a woman aged 80 or over in good health. Sequencing input: blood. This chain's CDR3 is CASRPTGHYGYTF. The CDR3, as DNA: TGTGCCAGCAGGCCGACAGGGCACTATGGCTACACCTTC. Based on the CDR3 plus reference TRBV2 and TRBJ1-2, the full variable domain is EPEVTQTPSHQVTQMGQEVILRCVPISNHLYFYWYRQILGQKVEFLVSFYNNEISEKSEIFDDQFSVERPDGSNFTLKIRSTKLEDSAMYFCASRPTGHYGYTFGSGTRLTVV.